The 4 T cell receptor beta chains below come from one sample, sequenced in a study of type 1 regulatory T cells. Regarding the study as a whole: Tr1 cells had a more restricted TCR repertoire than non-Tr1 cells.

TCRdb independently ran MiXCR on the reads; one entry per CDR3 protein. This sample has tens of thousands of distinct CDR3 sequences, with roughly 20% found just once. The antigens of these receptors remain unknown. Sequencing was done on a sample of cultured type 1 regulatory T (Tr1) cells, either the whole culture or a sorted fraction (not recorded which). The receptors come from a human donor in good health.

This chain links TRBV7-6 with TRBJ2-1; 9 positions agree with TRBD1. The CDR3 has 15 residues. The V and J ends lost 3 bases and 5 bases, in that order; junction bases with no gene match: 5. Germline V gene data show CDR1 as SGHVS and CDR2 as FNYEAQ. CDR3 loop: CASSFRTGANNEQFF. For the CDR3, the DNA is TGTGCCAGCAGCTTCCGGACAGGGGCCAACAATGAGCAGTTCTTC. Full variable domain (outside the CDR3, taken from reference TRBV7-6 and TRBJ2-1): GAGVSQSPRYKVTKRGQDVALRCDPISGHVSLYWYRQALGQGPEFLTYFNYEAQQDKSGLPNDRFSAERPEGSISTLTIQRTEQRDSAMYRCASSFRTGANNEQFFGPGTRLTVL.

This clonotype was picked up a small number of times. The V gene is TRBV6-1, the J gene TRBJ2-5; D remains unclear. The germline V gene has CDR1 MNHNS and CDR2 SASEGT. The CDR3 is made up of 9 amino acids. V was shortened by 8 bases and J by 5 bases, with 3 bases between the two germline ends. The CDR3 sequence is CASGETQYF. In DNA, the CDR3 is TGTGCCAGCGGGGAGACCCAGTACTTC.

This clonotype was counted at least ten times. V is TRBV10-3 and J is TRBJ1-1; 7 bases match TRBD1. Germline V gene sequence: CDR1 ENHRY, CDR2 SYGVKD. The CDR3 runs 19 residues. The V and J ends lost 3 bases and 6 bases, in that order; junction bases with no gene match: 22. DNA of the CDR3: TGTGCCATCAGTGATTCGGCAGGGGGAATTTGGGGACGGGGTCCTGAAGCTTTCTTT. Translated: CAISDSAGGIWGRGPEAFF.

This chain joins TRBV10-3 and TRBJ2-1, with D tentatively TRBD1 (5 bases). CDR1 and CDR2 from the germline V gene are ENHRY and SYGVKD. Trimming left V 3 bases short and J 6 bases short, with 6 bases between. The length of the CDR3 is 12 residues. The CDR3 region is CAISDRGNEQFF. Written as DNA, the CDR3 is TGTGCCATCAGTGATAGGGGCAATGAGCAGTTCTTC.